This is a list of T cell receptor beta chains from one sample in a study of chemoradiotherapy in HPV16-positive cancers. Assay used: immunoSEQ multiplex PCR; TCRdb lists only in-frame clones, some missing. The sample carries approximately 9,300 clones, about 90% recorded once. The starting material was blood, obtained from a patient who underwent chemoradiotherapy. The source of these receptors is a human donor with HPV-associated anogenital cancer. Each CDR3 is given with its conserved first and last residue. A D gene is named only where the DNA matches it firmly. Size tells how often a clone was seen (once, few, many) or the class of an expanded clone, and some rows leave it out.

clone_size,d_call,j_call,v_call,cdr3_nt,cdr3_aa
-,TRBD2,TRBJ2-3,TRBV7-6,TGTGCCAGCAGCCCCCCCCCTAGCGGGGGTGATACGCAGTATTTT,CASSPPPSGGDTQYF
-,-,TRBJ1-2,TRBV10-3,TGTGCCATCAGTGAGTCTAACGGGCAGACATATGGCTACACCTTC,CAISESNGQTYGYTF
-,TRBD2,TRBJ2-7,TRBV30,TGTGCCTGGTCAGCGGGGGACTACGAGCAGTACTTC,CAWSAGDYEQYF
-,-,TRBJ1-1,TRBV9,TGTGCCAGCAGCCCTCACAGTGAAAACACTGAAGCTTTCTTT,CASSPHSENTEAFF
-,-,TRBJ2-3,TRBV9,TGTGCCAGCAGCTTAGGAGGGGGGCGAGATACGCAGTATTTT,CASSLGGGRDTQYF
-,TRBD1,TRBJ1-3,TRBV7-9,TGTGCCAGCAGCCCTCAAGGACAGGGGCGCGGAAACACCATATATTTT,CASSPQGQGRGNTIYF
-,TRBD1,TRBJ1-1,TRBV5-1,TGCGCCAGCAGCCGGGGACAGACGAACACTGAAGCTTTCTTT,CASSRGQTNTEAFF
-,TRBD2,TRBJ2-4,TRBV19,TGTGCCAGTAGTCTCCGGGGGGGGGTGTCCAAAAACATTCAGTACTTC,CASSLRGGVSKNIQYF
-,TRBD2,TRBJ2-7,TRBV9,TGTGCCAGCAGCGTATCAGGACTAGCGGGGCTCGAGCAGTACTTC,CASSVSGLAGLEQYF
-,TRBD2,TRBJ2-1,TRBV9,TGTGCCAGCAGCGACCCGACTAGCGGGGGTAGGTCCTACAATGAGCAGTTCTTC,CASSDPTSGGRSYNEQFF
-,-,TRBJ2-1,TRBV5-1,TGCGCCAGCAGCTTTGGGGACAATGAGCAGTTCTTC,CASSFGDNEQFF
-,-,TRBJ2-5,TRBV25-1,TGTGCCAGCAGTGGGCAAGAGACCCAGTACTTC,CASSGQETQYF
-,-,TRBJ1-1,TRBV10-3,TGTGCCACCTCTGAAACAGGGAACACTGAAGCTTTCTTT,CATSETGNTEAFF
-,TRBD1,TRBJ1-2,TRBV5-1,TGCGCCAGCAGCTTGGATAACAGGGGGCCGGGGGGCTACACCTTC,CASSLDNRGPGGYTF
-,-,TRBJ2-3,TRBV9,TGTGCCAGCAGCGCCGGATCACGAGGTTTAGCTACGCAGTATTTT,CASSAGSRGLATQYF
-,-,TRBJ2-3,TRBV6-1,TGTGCCAGCACCATGAACCGGGACCCCACAGATACGCAGTATTTT,CASTMNRDPTDTQYF
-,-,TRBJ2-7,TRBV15,TGTGCCACCAGCAAAGAACTGGGGGACTCCTACGAGCAGTACTTC,CATSKELGDSYEQYF
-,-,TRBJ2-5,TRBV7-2,TGTGCCAGCAGCCCCGTTGAGAAGGCGACCCAGTACTTC,CASSPVEKATQYF
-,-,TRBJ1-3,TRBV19,TGTGCCAGTAGCCCGGGGTACAGCTCTGGAAACACCATATATTTT,CASSPGYSSGNTIYF
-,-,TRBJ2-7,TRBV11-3,TGTGCCAGCAGCATCGGGACAGCGGGCGAGCAGTACTTC,CASSIGTAGEQYF
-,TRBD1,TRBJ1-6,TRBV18,TGTGCCAGCTCCCATCTATCCCGATCCGACAGGGACTATAATTCACCCCTCCACTTT,CASSHLSRSDRDYNSPLHF
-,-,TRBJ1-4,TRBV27,TGTGCCAGCAGTTACACAGGAGCAACTAATGAAAAACTGTTTTTT,CASSYTGATNEKLFF
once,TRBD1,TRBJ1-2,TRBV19,TGTGCCAGTAGAACAGGGGGAACCGGCCCTGGCTACACCTTC,CASRTGGTGPGYTF
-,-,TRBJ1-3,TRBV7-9,TGTGCCAGCAGCCCACAGGGAGTCCCTGGAAACACCATATATTTT,CASSPQGVPGNTIYF
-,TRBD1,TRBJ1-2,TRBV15,TGTGCCACCAGCCCCGATGGGACAGGGGCTTCCTATGGCTACACCTTC,CATSPDGTGASYGYTF
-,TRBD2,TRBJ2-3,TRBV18,TGTGCCAGCTCACCTAGCGGGGGAACAGATACGCAGTATTTT,CASSPSGGTDTQYF
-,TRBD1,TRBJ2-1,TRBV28,TGTGCCAGCAGTTCCCATACAGGGGGCTCCTACAATGAGCAGTTCTTC,CASSSHTGGSYNEQFF
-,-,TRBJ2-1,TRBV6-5,TGTGCCAGCAGCCCTCCGGGACGATTCGACAATGAGCAGTTCTTC,CASSPPGRFDNEQFF